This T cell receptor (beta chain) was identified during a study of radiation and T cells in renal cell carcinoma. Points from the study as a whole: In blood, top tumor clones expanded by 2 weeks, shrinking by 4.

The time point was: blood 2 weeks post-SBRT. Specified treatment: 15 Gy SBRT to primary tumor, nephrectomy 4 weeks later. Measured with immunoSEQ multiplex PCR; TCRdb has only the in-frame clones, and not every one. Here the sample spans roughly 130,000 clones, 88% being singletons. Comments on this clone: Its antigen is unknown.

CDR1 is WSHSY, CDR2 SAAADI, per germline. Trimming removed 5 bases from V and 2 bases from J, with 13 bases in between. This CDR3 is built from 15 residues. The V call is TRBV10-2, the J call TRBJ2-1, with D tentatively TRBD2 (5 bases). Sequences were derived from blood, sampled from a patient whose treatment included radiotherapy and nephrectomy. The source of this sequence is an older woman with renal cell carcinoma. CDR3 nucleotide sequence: TGCGCCAGCAGTCCTCGGGGTGGCACCTACAATGAGCAGTTCTTC. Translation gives CASSPRGGTYNEQFF.